A selection of T cell receptor beta chains follows, all from one sample in a study of shared clonotypes between healthy human individuals. Here immunoSEQ multiplex PCR was the method, and the copy in TCRdb shows in-frame clones only, minus some. The sample shows roughly 500,000 clones, 95% to 97% of them seen only once. The sequenced sample was naive CD4+ T cells sorted from blood. Receptors were obtained from a woman in her thirties in good health. CDR3s include the opening cysteine and the closing phenylalanine or tryptophan. D genes are given only for firm matches.

J gene: TRBJ2-7
D gene: .
V gene: TRBV4-1
CDR3 protein: CASSQVGRGTYEQYF

J gene: TRBJ1-2
D gene: .
V gene: TRBV28
CDR3 protein: CASSRTDYGYTF

J gene: TRBJ2-7
D gene: TRBD2
V gene: TRBV18
CDR3 protein: CASSLAGTSGKEQYF

J gene: TRBJ2-7
D gene: .
V gene: TRBV4-2
CDR3 protein: CASSQEEGAGASYEQYF

J gene: TRBJ2-7
D gene: TRBD1
V gene: TRBV5-1
CDR3 protein: CASSSGQGLSYEQYF

J gene: TRBJ2-1
D gene: .
V gene: TRBV6-5
CDR3 protein: CASTRGNEQFF

J gene: TRBJ1-2
D gene: .
V gene: TRBV28
CDR3 protein: CASSFGGRHDGYTF

J gene: TRBJ2-7
D gene: .
V gene: TRBV7-2
CDR3 protein: CASSLASSSLYEQYF

J gene: TRBJ1-1
D gene: .
V gene: TRBV6-5
CDR3 protein: CASSYRRGIGTEAFF

J gene: TRBJ2-7
D gene: TRBD1
V gene: TRBV4-1
CDR3 protein: CASSLGTALYEQYF

J gene: TRBJ1-6
D gene: TRBD1
V gene: TRBV6-4
CDR3 protein: CASSLTDRPNSPLHF

J gene: TRBJ2-1
D gene: .
V gene: TRBV28
CDR3 protein: CASSLSEYNEQFF

J gene: TRBJ2-1
D gene: .
V gene: TRBV29-1
CDR3 protein: CSVSDQLSYNEQFF

J gene: TRBJ2-2
D gene: TRBD2
V gene: TRBV27
CDR3 protein: CASSFLTSGSGELFF

J gene: TRBJ2-1
D gene: .
V gene: TRBV29-1
CDR3 protein: CSVLFQARNEQFF

J gene: TRBJ2-6
D gene: .
V gene: TRBV30
CDR3 protein: CAWSVPSSGANVLTF

J gene: TRBJ2-1
D gene: TRBD2
V gene: TRBV7-2
CDR3 protein: CASSPLGTSGFDEQFF

J gene: TRBJ1-1
D gene: .
V gene: TRBV18
CDR3 protein: CASSPKGFTEAFF

J gene: TRBJ1-5
D gene: TRBD1
V gene: TRBV19
CDR3 protein: CASSVGTDYSNQPQHF

J gene: TRBJ1-2
D gene: .
V gene: TRBV2
CDR3 protein: CASQRQVTNYGYTF

J gene: TRBJ2-1
D gene: .
V gene: TRBV7-6
CDR3 protein: CASSSPAGSYNEQFF

J gene: TRBJ1-5
D gene: .
V gene: TRBV28
CDR3 protein: CASSPRLQGSQPQHF

J gene: TRBJ1-5
D gene: .
V gene: TRBV27
CDR3 protein: CASTSLRESYSNQPQHF

J gene: TRBJ2-7
D gene: TRBD2
V gene: TRBV5-1
CDR3 protein: CASSLVASGYEQYF

J gene: TRBJ2-3
D gene: .
V gene: TRBV28
CDR3 protein: CASSSPGVSTDTQYF

J gene: TRBJ2-7
D gene: .
V gene: TRBV5-1
CDR3 protein: CASSSRDSAYEQYF

J gene: TRBJ2-5
D gene: .
V gene: TRBV11-2
CDR3 protein: CASSLGPGVETQYF

J gene: TRBJ2-3
D gene: TRBD1
V gene: TRBV6-1
CDR3 protein: CASSEGQGTDTQYF

J gene: TRBJ2-6
D gene: TRBD1
V gene: TRBV4-2
CDR3 protein: CASSQPQGAGGANVLTF

J gene: TRBJ1-5
D gene: .
V gene: TRBV28
CDR3 protein: CASSQGQNNQPQHF

J gene: TRBJ2-7
D gene: TRBD2
V gene: TRBV5-4
CDR3 protein: CASSFLTSGSTGQYF

J gene: TRBJ2-2
D gene: .
V gene: TRBV29-1
CDR3 protein: CSARQRNTGELFF

J gene: TRBJ2-7
D gene: .
V gene: TRBV11-2
CDR3 protein: CASSWTGTTYEQYF

J gene: TRBJ1-2
D gene: .
V gene: TRBV7-9
CDR3 protein: CASRNMDIYYGYTF

J gene: TRBJ2-5
D gene: .
V gene: TRBV6-1
CDR3 protein: CASSDSGGVQETQYF

J gene: TRBJ2-7
D gene: .
V gene: TRBV5-5
CDR3 protein: CASSLGVPAVYEQYF

J gene: TRBJ1-4
D gene: .
V gene: TRBV6-5
CDR3 protein: CASSQDRKGEKLFF

J gene: TRBJ1-3
D gene: .
V gene: TRBV18
CDR3 protein: CASSYTDYGNTIYF

J gene: TRBJ1-3
D gene: .
V gene: TRBV5-6
CDR3 protein: CASSPGHANTIYF

J gene: TRBJ2-1
D gene: .
V gene: TRBV5-1
CDR3 protein: CASSLEGDEGFF

J gene: TRBJ2-5
D gene: TRBD1
V gene: TRBV28
CDR3 protein: CASSYRGRGTQYF

J gene: TRBJ1-5
D gene: TRBD1
V gene: TRBV15
CDR3 protein: CATSTQRTGGTQPQHF

J gene: TRBJ1-4
D gene: .
V gene: TRBV11-2
CDR3 protein: CASSLDLAATNEKLFF

J gene: TRBJ2-7
D gene: TRBD1
V gene: TRBV5-6
CDR3 protein: CASSPGTGGFYEQYF

J gene: TRBJ1-5
D gene: .
V gene: TRBV28
CDR3 protein: CASTVTRSEPNQPQHF

J gene: TRBJ2-4
D gene: .
V gene: TRBV2
CDR3 protein: CASKGSEDIQYF

J gene: TRBJ1-2
D gene: .
V gene: TRBV7-2
CDR3 protein: CASSLDRVYNYGYTF

J gene: TRBJ2-7
D gene: .
V gene: TRBV28
CDR3 protein: CASSPGAASGNEQYF

J gene: TRBJ2-1
D gene: .
V gene: TRBV20-1
CDR3 protein: CSARDYNEQFF

J gene: TRBJ1-1
D gene: .
V gene: TRBV18
CDR3 protein: CASSQRGGTEAFF

J gene: TRBJ1-1
D gene: .
V gene: TRBV10-3
CDR3 protein: CAISEGSLNTEAFF

J gene: TRBJ1-2
D gene: .
V gene: TRBV28
CDR3 protein: CASSPPTGSSGYTF

J gene: TRBJ1-1
D gene: .
V gene: TRBV5-1
CDR3 protein: CASSLYRQGGTEAFF